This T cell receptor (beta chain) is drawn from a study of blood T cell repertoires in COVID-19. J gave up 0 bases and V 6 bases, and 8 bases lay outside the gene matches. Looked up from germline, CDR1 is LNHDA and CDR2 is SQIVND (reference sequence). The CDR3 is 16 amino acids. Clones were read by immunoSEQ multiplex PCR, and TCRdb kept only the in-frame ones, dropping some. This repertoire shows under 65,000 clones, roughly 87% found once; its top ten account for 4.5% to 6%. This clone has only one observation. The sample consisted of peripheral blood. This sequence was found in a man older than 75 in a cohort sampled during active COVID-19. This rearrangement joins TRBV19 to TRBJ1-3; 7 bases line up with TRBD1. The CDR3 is CASRMAGGVSGNTIYF. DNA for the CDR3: TGTGCCAGTAGGATGGCAGGGGGTGTCTCTGGAAACACCATATATTTT.